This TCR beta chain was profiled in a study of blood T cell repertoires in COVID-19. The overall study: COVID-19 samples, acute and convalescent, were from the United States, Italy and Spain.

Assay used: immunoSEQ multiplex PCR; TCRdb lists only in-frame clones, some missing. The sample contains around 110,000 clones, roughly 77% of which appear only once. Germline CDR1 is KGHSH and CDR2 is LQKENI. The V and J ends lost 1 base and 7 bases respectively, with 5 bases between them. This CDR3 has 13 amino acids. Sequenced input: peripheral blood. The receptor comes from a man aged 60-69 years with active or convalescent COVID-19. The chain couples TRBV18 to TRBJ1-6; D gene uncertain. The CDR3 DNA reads TGTGCCAGCTCACCACAGCCGAATTCACCCCTCCACTTT. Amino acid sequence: CASSPQPNSPLHF.